A selection of T cell receptor beta chains follows, all from one sample in a study of T-cell memory formation after mild COVID-19. MiXCR was run by TCRdb on the 5' RACE reads, yielding one entry per CDR3 protein. The table records about 290,000 distinct CDR3 sequences, around 15% of them present only once. The specimen sequenced was PBMCs or a T cell subset sorted from them (not recorded which). All receptors derive from a man younger than 30 who had mild COVID-19 (a few samples of this study predate the infection). Cell type and time point are not known. The CDR3 runs from the conserved cysteine through the conserved F or W. The order of the fields is D gene, V gene, J gene, CDR3 protein. D genes are given only for firm matches.

d_gene: TRBD1
v_gene: TRBV5-1
j_gene: TRBJ2-7
CDR3aa: CASSLGDSTYEQYF

d_gene: NA
v_gene: TRBV7-2
j_gene: TRBJ2-7
CDR3aa: CASSLLGLGVSYEQYF

d_gene: NA
v_gene: TRBV20-1
j_gene: TRBJ1-2
CDR3aa: CSAAAASNYGYTF

d_gene: TRBD1
v_gene: TRBV4-1
j_gene: TRBJ2-5
CDR3aa: CASKTGGLQETQYF

d_gene: NA
v_gene: TRBV6-6
j_gene: TRBJ2-3
CDR3aa: CASRDPTPGYTDTQYF

d_gene: NA
v_gene: TRBV20-1
j_gene: TRBJ1-1
CDR3aa: CSARTGARTEAFF

d_gene: NA
v_gene: TRBV7-3
j_gene: TRBJ1-2
CDR3aa: CASSPTDGTYGYTF

d_gene: NA
v_gene: TRBV2
j_gene: TRBJ1-5
CDR3aa: CASSDTQPQWSQPQHF

d_gene: TRBD2
v_gene: TRBV18
j_gene: TRBJ2-3
CDR3aa: CASSPPMGGVTDTQYF

d_gene: NA
v_gene: TRBV6-5
j_gene: TRBJ1-6
CDR3aa: CASSPGRISPLHF

d_gene: NA
v_gene: TRBV6-5
j_gene: TRBJ2-2
CDR3aa: CASSLWAGTPNTGELFF

d_gene: TRBD1
v_gene: TRBV20-1
j_gene: TRBJ1-3
CDR3aa: CSASRGSSGNTIYF

d_gene: NA
v_gene: TRBV7-2
j_gene: TRBJ1-2
CDR3aa: CASSPSPRLGYGYTF

d_gene: NA
v_gene: TRBV7-2
j_gene: TRBJ2-3
CDR3aa: CASSLVGGQGTDTQYF

d_gene: NA
v_gene: TRBV20-1
j_gene: TRBJ1-6
CDR3aa: CSARDMRAPYNSPLHF

d_gene: NA
v_gene: TRBV24-1
j_gene: TRBJ1-2
CDR3aa: CATGSGSYGYTF

d_gene: TRBD1
v_gene: TRBV6-5
j_gene: TRBJ1-6
CDR3aa: CASGYRGSSYNSPLHF

d_gene: TRBD1
v_gene: TRBV9
j_gene: TRBJ2-1
CDR3aa: CASSVAPTGGDEQFF

d_gene: NA
v_gene: TRBV6-1
j_gene: TRBJ1-2
CDR3aa: CASRVGSNYGYTF

d_gene: TRBD2
v_gene: TRBV9
j_gene: TRBJ2-3
CDR3aa: CASSVVGSGGNTDTQYF